This T cell receptor (beta chain) was recorded in a study of CD8+ T cells in alopecia areata. This clone was counted once. Extracted from the samples, RNA was reverse transcribed into cDNA to serve as the sequencing template. TCRdb's table, derived via immunoSEQ multiplex PCR, lists solely in-frame clones and lacks some. The repertoire consists of 250,000 to 300,000 clones, with 55% to 70% occurring once and the leading ten covering under 2%. Noted treatment: oral pan-JAK inhibitor, 5-10 mg twice daily. Germline lookup yields CDR1 SGHVS and CDR2 FQNEAQ. V was pared by 7 bases and J by 0 bases, with 16 bases between. This CDR3 has 16 residues.

V gene TRBV7-8 combines with J gene TRBJ1-5; D gene ambiguous. The source is a human donor with alopecia areata. Sequencing used CD4+ T cells sorted from blood, obtained at week 24, from a patient treated with tofacitinib. In nucleotides, the CDR3 is TGTGCCAGCACCAGATATGACCGCTATAGCAATCAGCCCCAGCATTTT. As protein: CASTRYDRYSNQPQHF.